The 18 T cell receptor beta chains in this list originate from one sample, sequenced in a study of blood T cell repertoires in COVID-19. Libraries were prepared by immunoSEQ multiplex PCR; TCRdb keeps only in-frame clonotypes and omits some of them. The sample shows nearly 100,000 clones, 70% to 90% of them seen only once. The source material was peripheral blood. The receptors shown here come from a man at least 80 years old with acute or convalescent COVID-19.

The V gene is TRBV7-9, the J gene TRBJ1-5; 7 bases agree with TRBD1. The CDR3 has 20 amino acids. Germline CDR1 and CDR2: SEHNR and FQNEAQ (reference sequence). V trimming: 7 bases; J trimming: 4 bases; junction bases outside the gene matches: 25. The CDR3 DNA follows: TGTGCCAGCACCCAGAGGGGGCAGACCCCACAGGAATATTGGAATCAGCCCCAGCATTTT. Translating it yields CASTQRGQTPQEYWNQPQHF. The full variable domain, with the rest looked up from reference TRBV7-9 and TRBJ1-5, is DTGVSQNPRHKITKRGQNVTFRCDPISEHNRLYWYRQTLGQGPEFLTYFQNEAQLEKSRLLSDRFSAERPKGSFSTLEIQRTEQGDSAMYLCASTQRGQTPQEYWNQPQHFGDGTRLSIL.

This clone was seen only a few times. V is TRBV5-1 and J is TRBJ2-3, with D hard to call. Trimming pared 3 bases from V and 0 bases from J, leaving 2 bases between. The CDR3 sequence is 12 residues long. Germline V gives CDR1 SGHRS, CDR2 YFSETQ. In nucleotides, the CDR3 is TGCGCCAGCAGCTCTAGCACAGATACGCAGTATTTT. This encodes CASSSSTDTQYF.

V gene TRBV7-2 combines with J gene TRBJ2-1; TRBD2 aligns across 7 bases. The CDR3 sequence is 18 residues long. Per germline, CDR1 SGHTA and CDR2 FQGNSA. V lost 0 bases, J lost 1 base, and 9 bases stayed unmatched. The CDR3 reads CASSLAPGAGPSYNEQFF. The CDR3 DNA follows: TGTGCCAGCAGCTTAGCGCCAGGAGCGGGACCTTCCTACAATGAGCAGTTCTTC.

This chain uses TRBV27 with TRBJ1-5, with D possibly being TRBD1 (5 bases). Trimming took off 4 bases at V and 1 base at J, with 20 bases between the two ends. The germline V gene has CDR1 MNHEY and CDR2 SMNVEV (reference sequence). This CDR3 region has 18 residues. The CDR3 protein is CASSSQPGTDQSNQPQHF. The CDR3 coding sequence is TGTGCCAGCAGTTCACAACCCGGGACTGACCAAAGCAATCAGCCCCAGCATTTT.

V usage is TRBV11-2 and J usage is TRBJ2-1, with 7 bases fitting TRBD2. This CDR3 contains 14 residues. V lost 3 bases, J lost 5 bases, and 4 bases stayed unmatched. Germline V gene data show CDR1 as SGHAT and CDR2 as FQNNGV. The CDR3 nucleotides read TGTGCCAGCAGCTTTCTAGCGGTTAACAATGAGCAGTTCTTC. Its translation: CASSFLAVNNEQFF.

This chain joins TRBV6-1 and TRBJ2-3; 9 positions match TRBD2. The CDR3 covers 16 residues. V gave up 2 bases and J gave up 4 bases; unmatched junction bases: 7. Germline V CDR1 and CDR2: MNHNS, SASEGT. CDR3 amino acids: CASSELRGRGADTQYF. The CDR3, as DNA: TGTGCCAGCAGTGAACTGCGCGGGAGGGGGGCAGATACGCAGTATTTT.

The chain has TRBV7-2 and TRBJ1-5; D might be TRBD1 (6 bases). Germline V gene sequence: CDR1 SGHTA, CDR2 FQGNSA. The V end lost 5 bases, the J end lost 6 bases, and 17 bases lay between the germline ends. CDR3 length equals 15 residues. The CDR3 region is CASSAMRGAGQPQHF. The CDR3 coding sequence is TGTGCCAGCAGCGCGATGCGGGGGGCGGGTCAGCCCCAGCATTTT.

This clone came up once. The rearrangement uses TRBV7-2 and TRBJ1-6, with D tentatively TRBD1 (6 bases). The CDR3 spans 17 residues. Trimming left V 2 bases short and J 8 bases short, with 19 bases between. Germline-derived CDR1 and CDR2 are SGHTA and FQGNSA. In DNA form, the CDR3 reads TGTGCCAGCAGCTTAACCCCAGGTGGGAGGGGGTATTCACCCCTCCACTTT. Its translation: CASSLTPGGRGYSPLHF.

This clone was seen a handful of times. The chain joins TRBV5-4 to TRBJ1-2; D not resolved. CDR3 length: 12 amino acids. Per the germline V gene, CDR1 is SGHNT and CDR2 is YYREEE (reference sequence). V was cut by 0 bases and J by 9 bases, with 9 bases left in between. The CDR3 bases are TGTGCCAGCAGCTTGGATGCCGGTAGCTACACCTTC. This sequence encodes CASSLDAGSYTF.

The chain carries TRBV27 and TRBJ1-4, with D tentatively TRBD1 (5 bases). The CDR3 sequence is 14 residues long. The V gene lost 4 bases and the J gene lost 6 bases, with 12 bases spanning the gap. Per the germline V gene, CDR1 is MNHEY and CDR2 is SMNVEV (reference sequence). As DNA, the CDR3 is TGTGCCAGCAGTTCACGGGGGGGAGATGAAAAACTGTTTTTT. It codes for CASSSRGGDEKLFF.

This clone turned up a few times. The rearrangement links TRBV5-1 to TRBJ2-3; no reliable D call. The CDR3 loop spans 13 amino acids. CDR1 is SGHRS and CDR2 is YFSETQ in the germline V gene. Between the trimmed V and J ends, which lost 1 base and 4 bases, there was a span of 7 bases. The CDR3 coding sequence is TGCGCCAGCAGCTTGACGCTAGCAGATACGCAGTATTTT. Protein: CASSLTLADTQYF.

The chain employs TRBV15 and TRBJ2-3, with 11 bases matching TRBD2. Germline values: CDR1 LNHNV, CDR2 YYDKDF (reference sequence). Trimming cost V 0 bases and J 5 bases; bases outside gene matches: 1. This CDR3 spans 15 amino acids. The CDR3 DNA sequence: TGTGCCACCAGCAGAGAAACTAGCGGGGGAGATACGCAGTATTTT. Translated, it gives CATSRETSGGDTQYF.

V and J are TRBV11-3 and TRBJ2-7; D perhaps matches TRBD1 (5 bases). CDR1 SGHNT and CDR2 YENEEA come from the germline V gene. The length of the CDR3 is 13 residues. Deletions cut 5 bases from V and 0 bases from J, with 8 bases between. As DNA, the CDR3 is TGTGCCAGCAGCATTGACAGCTCCTACGAGCAGTACTTC. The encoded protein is CASSIDSSYEQYF.

In DNA form, the CDR3 reads TGTGCCAGTAGTAGCTCGCGGGCAGGCCCGACCGCAAGGAATGAAAAACTGTTTTTT. The encoded protein is CASSSSRAGPTARNEKLFF. The chain uses TRBV19 and TRBJ1-4; no clear D. Trimming left V 4 bases short and J 5 bases short, with 26 bases between. CDR1 is LNHDA and CDR2 is SQIVND in the germline V gene (reference sequence). CDR3 length equals 19 residues.

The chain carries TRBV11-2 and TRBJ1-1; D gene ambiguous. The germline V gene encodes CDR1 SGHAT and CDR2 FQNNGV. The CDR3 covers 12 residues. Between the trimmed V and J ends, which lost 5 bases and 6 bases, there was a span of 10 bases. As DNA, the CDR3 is TGTGCCAGCAGCCCTTGGAGGTCTGAAGCTTTCTTT. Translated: CASSPWRSEAFF.

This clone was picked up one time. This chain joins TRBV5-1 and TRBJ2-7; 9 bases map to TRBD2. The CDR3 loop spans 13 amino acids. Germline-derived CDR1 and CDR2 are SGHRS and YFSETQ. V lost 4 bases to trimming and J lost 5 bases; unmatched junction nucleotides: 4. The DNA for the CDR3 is TGCGCCAGCAGCGGCGGGACTAGCCACGAGCAGTACTTC. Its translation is CASSGGTSHEQYF.

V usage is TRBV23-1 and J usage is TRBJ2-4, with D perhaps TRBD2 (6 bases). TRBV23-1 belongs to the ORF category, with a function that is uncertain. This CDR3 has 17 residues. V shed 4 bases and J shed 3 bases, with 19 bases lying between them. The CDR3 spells CASSPDRGKLGKNIQYF. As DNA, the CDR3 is TGCGCCAGCAGTCCGGACCGGGGGAAATTGGGCAAAAACATTCAGTACTTC.

The CDR3 sequence: CASSVEVTGGTDTQYF. In DNA, the CDR3 is TGTGCCAGCAGCGTAGAGGTGACAGGGGGCACAGATACGCAGTATTTT. The chain joins TRBV9 to TRBJ2-3; 8 nucleotides agree with TRBD1. The junction had 4 bases not matched to a gene; V was cut back by 0 bases and J by 1 base. The CDR3 length is 16 residues. CDR1 is SGDLS, CDR2 YYNGEE, per germline.